The rows below give T cell receptor beta chains drawn from one sample of a study of T cells in Graves' hyperthyroidism and ophthalmopathy. Using its own MiXCR run on the multiplex PCR reads, TCRdb lists one record per CDR3 protein. The sample has under 350,000 distinct CDR3 sequences, 20% to 25% seen once; the top ten hold about a quarter. Sequencing was carried out using blood. The receptors derive from a man aged 40-49 years with Graves' hyperthyroidism that later progressed to Graves' ophthalmopathy. CDR3s include the opening cysteine and the closing phenylalanine or tryptophan. Fields, in order: J gene, V gene, clone size, D gene, CDR3 protein, CDR3 DNA. The D gene is left open where the match is weak. A clone size is listed for some rows: how often the clone was seen (once, few, many), or a class if it is expanded.

j_call: TRBJ2-7; v_call: TRBV15; clone_size: -; d_call: -; cdr3_aa: CATSSPQGRPYEQYF; cdr3_nt: TGTGCCACCAGCAGTCCCCAAGGACGCCCATACGAGCAGTACTTC
j_call: TRBJ1-2; v_call: TRBV4-1; clone_size: many; d_call: TRBD1; cdr3_aa: CASSQAQGTGRYGYTF; cdr3_nt: TGCGCCAGCAGCCAAGCTCAAGGGACAGGGCGCTATGGCTACACCTTC
j_call: TRBJ1-1; v_call: TRBV30; clone_size: many; d_call: -; cdr3_aa: CAWSRGPPTEAFF; cdr3_nt: TGTGCCTGGAGTCGTGGTCCCCCCACTGAAGCTTTCTTT
j_call: TRBJ2-5; v_call: TRBV28; clone_size: -; d_call: TRBD2; cdr3_aa: CASRADNGGGETQYF; cdr3_nt: TGTGCCAGCAGGGCCGACAATGGGGGGGGAGAGACCCAGTACTTC
j_call: TRBJ1-2; v_call: TRBV30; clone_size: many; d_call: -; cdr3_aa: CAWSVMMASDYTF; cdr3_nt: TGTGCCTGGAGTGTAATGATGGCGTCAGACTACACCTTC
j_call: TRBJ1-2; v_call: TRBV28; clone_size: -; d_call: -; cdr3_aa: CASSPSRGSANYGYTF; cdr3_nt: TGTGCCAGCAGCCCATCAAGGGGATCTGCTAACTATGGCTACACCTTC
j_call: TRBJ2-5; v_call: TRBV14; clone_size: many; d_call: -; cdr3_aa: CASSLWGRGMETQYF; cdr3_nt: TGTGCCAGCAGCCTTTGGGGACGGGGGATGGAGACCCAGTACTTC
j_call: TRBJ1-2; v_call: TRBV12-3/TRBV12-4; clone_size: many; d_call: TRBD1; cdr3_aa: CASSFQGEDGYTF; cdr3_nt: TGTGCCAGCAGTTTTCAGGGGGAAGACGGCTACACCTTC
j_call: TRBJ2-2; v_call: TRBV3-1; clone_size: -; d_call: TRBD1; cdr3_aa: CASSRPDRAAGELFF; cdr3_nt: TGTGCCAGCAGCCGGCCTGACAGGGCCGCCGGGGAGCTGTTTTTT
j_call: TRBJ2-7; v_call: TRBV10-2; clone_size: many; d_call: -; cdr3_aa: CASSDPAGLASYEQYF; cdr3_nt: TGCGCCAGCAGTGACCCCGCAGGTTTGGCATCCTACGAGCAGTACTTC
j_call: TRBJ2-2; v_call: TRBV6-5; clone_size: many; d_call: -; cdr3_aa: CASSYYGSEGGGELFF; cdr3_nt: TGTGCCAGCAGTTACTATGGTAGCGAGGGGGGCGGGGAGCTGTTTTTT
j_call: TRBJ1-5; v_call: TRBV6-1; clone_size: many; d_call: -; cdr3_aa: CASSDQDRMINQPQHF; cdr3_nt: TGTGCCAGCAGTGATCAAGACAGAATGATCAATCAGCCTCAGCATTTT
j_call: TRBJ1-2; v_call: TRBV7-3; clone_size: -; d_call: TRBD1; cdr3_aa: CASSLTASGGNGYTF; cdr3_nt: TGTGCCAGCAGCTTAACAGCGTCAGGGGGGAACGGCTACACCTTC
j_call: TRBJ2-7; v_call: TRBV14; clone_size: -; d_call: -; cdr3_aa: CASSQEFGTFYEQYF; cdr3_nt: TGTGCCAGCAGCCAAGAGTTCGGGACATTTTACGAGCAGTACTTC
j_call: TRBJ2-5; v_call: TRBV11-2; clone_size: many; d_call: -; cdr3_aa: CASSRVETQYF; cdr3_nt: TGTGCCAGCAGCCGGGTGGAGACCCAGTACTTC
j_call: TRBJ1-1; v_call: TRBV29-1; clone_size: -; d_call: -; cdr3_aa: CSVETTSNTEAFF; cdr3_nt: TGCAGCGTTGAGACGACATCGAACACTGAAGCTTTCTTT
j_call: TRBJ2-7; v_call: TRBV2; clone_size: -; d_call: -; cdr3_aa: CASSSRRGSSYEQYF; cdr3_nt: TGTGCCAGCAGTTCACGACGAGGGAGCTCCTACGAGCAGTACTTC
j_call: TRBJ1-6; v_call: TRBV25-1; clone_size: many; d_call: -; cdr3_aa: CASSEFPSTLHF; cdr3_nt: TGTGCCAGCAGTGAATTCCCCAGCACCCTCCACTTT
j_call: TRBJ2-7; v_call: TRBV6-1; clone_size: -; d_call: -; cdr3_aa: CASSEARGSYEQYF; cdr3_nt: TGTGCCAGCAGTGAAGCGAGGGGAAGCTACGAGCAGTACTTC
j_call: TRBJ1-5; v_call: TRBV5-8; clone_size: many; d_call: -; cdr3_aa: CASSLGAQPQHF; cdr3_nt: TGTGCCAGCAGCTTGGGGGCTCAGCCCCAGCATTTT
j_call: TRBJ1-5; v_call: TRBV5-1; clone_size: -; d_call: -; cdr3_aa: CASSPDPGDQPQHF; cdr3_nt: TGCGCCAGCAGCCCCGATCCAGGGGATCAGCCCCAGCATTTT
j_call: TRBJ2-7; v_call: TRBV19; clone_size: -; d_call: -; cdr3_aa: CASSIPGTYEQYF; cdr3_nt: TGTGCCAGTAGTATCCCTGGAACCTACGAGCAGTACTTC
j_call: TRBJ1-1; v_call: TRBV19; clone_size: many; d_call: -; cdr3_aa: CASSNGLGQTEAFF; cdr3_nt: TGTGCCAGTAGTAATGGCTTGGGGCAGACTGAAGCTTTCTTT
j_call: TRBJ2-4; v_call: TRBV19; clone_size: -; d_call: -; cdr3_aa: CASSTDSSWAKNIQYF; cdr3_nt: TGTGCCAGTAGTACCGACTCCTCATGGGCCAAAAACATTCAGTACTTC
j_call: TRBJ2-5; v_call: TRBV18; clone_size: many; d_call: TRBD2; cdr3_aa: CASSPTSGIDQTQYF; cdr3_nt: TGTGCCAGCTCACCTACTAGCGGGATCGATCAGACCCAGTACTTC
j_call: TRBJ2-5; v_call: TRBV19; clone_size: many; d_call: -; cdr3_aa: CASSMTQYQETQYF; cdr3_nt: TGTGCCAGTAGTATGACACAGTACCAAGAGACCCAGTACTTC
j_call: TRBJ2-7; v_call: TRBV6-2/TRBV6-3; clone_size: few; d_call: -; cdr3_aa: CASSLFDAYEQYF; cdr3_nt: TGTGCCAGCAGTTTATTTGACGCCTACGAGCAGTACTTC
j_call: TRBJ1-2; v_call: TRBV7-4; clone_size: once; d_call: -; cdr3_aa: CASSLVVPGSYGYTF; cdr3_nt: TGTGCCAGCAGTTTAGTAGTGCCGGGATCCTATGGCTACACCTTC
j_call: TRBJ2-7; v_call: TRBV19; clone_size: many; d_call: -; cdr3_aa: CASSKGSYEQYF; cdr3_nt: TGTGCCAGTAGTAAGGGTTCCTACGAGCAGTACTTC
j_call: TRBJ2-7; v_call: TRBV29-1; clone_size: many; d_call: TRBD2; cdr3_aa: CSVGPSGRLEQYF; cdr3_nt: TGCAGCGTTGGCCCTAGCGGGAGACTCGAGCAGTACTTC
j_call: TRBJ1-5; v_call: TRBV2; clone_size: many; d_call: -; cdr3_aa: CASSEGDRNQPQHF; cdr3_nt: TGTGCCAGCAGTGAAGGAGACAGGAATCAGCCCCAGCATTTT
j_call: TRBJ2-7; v_call: TRBV4-2; clone_size: many; d_call: TRBD1; cdr3_aa: CASSPGLNRGSTPQLYEQYF; cdr3_nt: TGTGCCAGCAGCCCAGGGTTGAACAGGGGATCCACACCCCAATTGTACGAGCAGTACTTC
j_call: TRBJ2-5; v_call: TRBV25-1; clone_size: few; d_call: -; cdr3_aa: CASSEPGRNQETQYF; cdr3_nt: TGTGCCAGCAGTGAACCGGGACGGAATCAAGAGACCCAGTACTTC
j_call: TRBJ1-3; v_call: TRBV12-3/TRBV12-4; clone_size: many; d_call: -; cdr3_aa: CASSLFDSGNTIYF; cdr3_nt: TGTGCCAGCAGTTTATTCGACTCTGGAAACACCATATATTTT
j_call: TRBJ1-3; v_call: TRBV12-3/TRBV12-4; clone_size: many; d_call: -; cdr3_aa: CASSFQDSGNTIYF; cdr3_nt: TGTGCCAGCAGTTTCCAGGACTCTGGAAACACCATATATTTT
j_call: TRBJ2-4; v_call: TRBV7-2; clone_size: many; d_call: -; cdr3_aa: CASSLTVGAAGNIQYF; cdr3_nt: TGTGCCAGCAGCTTAACTGTAGGGGCTGCGGGGAACATTCAGTACTTC
j_call: TRBJ1-3; v_call: TRBV19; clone_size: many; d_call: -; cdr3_aa: CANCPRVPGNTIYF; cdr3_nt: TGTGCCAATTGCCCACGAGTTCCTGGAAACACCATATATTTT
j_call: TRBJ2-7; v_call: TRBV12-3/TRBV12-4; clone_size: -; d_call: TRBD1; cdr3_aa: CASGPGQATYEQYF; cdr3_nt: TGTGCCAGCGGACCGGGACAGGCTACCTACGAGCAGTACTTC
j_call: TRBJ1-1; v_call: TRBV11-1; clone_size: many; d_call: -; cdr3_aa: CASSLVANTEAFF; cdr3_nt: TGTGCCAGCAGCCTCGTGGCGAACACTGAAGCTTTCTTT
j_call: TRBJ2-5; v_call: TRBV12-3/TRBV12-4; clone_size: -; d_call: -; cdr3_aa: CASSPGLSPETQYF; cdr3_nt: TGTGCCAGCAGTCCGGGACTTTCCCCAGAGACCCAGTACTTC
j_call: TRBJ2-5; v_call: TRBV4-2; clone_size: -; d_call: TRBD2; cdr3_aa: CASKEGTSEKLETQYF; cdr3_nt: TGTGCCAGTAAGGAGGGGACTAGCGAAAAGTTGGAGACCCAGTACTTC
j_call: TRBJ1-1; v_call: TRBV7-3; clone_size: many; d_call: -; cdr3_aa: CASSLTYGREAFF; cdr3_nt: TGTGCCAGCAGCTTAACTTACGGCAGGGAAGCTTTCTTT
j_call: TRBJ2-7; v_call: TRBV10-2; clone_size: many; d_call: -; cdr3_aa: CASTRIGQTYEQYF; cdr3_nt: TGCGCCAGCACTAGGATCGGACAGACCTACGAGCAGTACTTC
j_call: TRBJ1-1; v_call: TRBV18; clone_size: many; d_call: TRBD1; cdr3_aa: CASSPARDRRSSAFF; cdr3_nt: TGTGCCAGCTCACCAGCCCGGGACAGGCGTTCCTCCGCTTTCTTT
j_call: TRBJ2-3; v_call: TRBV11-1; clone_size: many; d_call: -; cdr3_aa: CASSSRGGISADTQYF; cdr3_nt: TGTGCCAGCAGCTCCAGGGGGGGGATCTCCGCAGATACGCAGTATTTT
j_call: TRBJ1-5; v_call: TRBV2; clone_size: many; d_call: -; cdr3_aa: CASSVPPEPQHF; cdr3_nt: TGTGCCAGCAGTGTACCTCCGGAGCCCCAGCATTTT
j_call: TRBJ2-7; v_call: TRBV12-3/TRBV12-4; clone_size: many; d_call: TRBD2; cdr3_aa: CASNSGTSSYEQYF; cdr3_nt: TGTGCCAGCAATAGCGGGACCAGCTCCTACGAGCAGTACTTC
j_call: TRBJ1-2; v_call: TRBV9; clone_size: few; d_call: -; cdr3_aa: CASSEDNYGYTF; cdr3_nt: TGTGCCAGCAGCGAAGACAACTATGGCTACACCTTC
j_call: TRBJ2-5; v_call: TRBV7-2; clone_size: few; d_call: TRBD1; cdr3_aa: CASRLTGGRETQYF; cdr3_nt: TGTGCCAGCAGGCTAACAGGGGGGAGGGAGACCCAGTACTTC
j_call: TRBJ1-1; v_call: TRBV29-1; clone_size: many; d_call: -; cdr3_aa: CSVLRPANTEAFF; cdr3_nt: TGCAGCGTTCTAAGACCGGCGAACACTGAAGCTTTCTTT
j_call: TRBJ2-7; v_call: TRBV18; clone_size: many; d_call: -; cdr3_aa: CASSPGQIYEQYF; cdr3_nt: TGTGCCAGCTCACCGGGCCAGATCTACGAGCAGTACTTC
j_call: TRBJ2-7; v_call: TRBV7-2; clone_size: -; d_call: TRBD2; cdr3_aa: CASSLAAGVREQYF; cdr3_nt: TGTGCCAGCAGCTTAGCGGCGGGGGTGAGAGAGCAGTACTTC
j_call: TRBJ1-2; v_call: TRBV6-2/TRBV6-3; clone_size: many; d_call: -; cdr3_aa: CASSPPLFDRPPYGYTF; cdr3_nt: TGTGCCAGCAGTCCACCCCTCTTTGACAGGCCTCCCTATGGCTACACCTTC
j_call: TRBJ1-5; v_call: TRBV28; clone_size: -; d_call: TRBD1; cdr3_aa: CASSTGTGGRGFNQPQHF; cdr3_nt: TGTGCCAGCAGTACAGGGACAGGGGGTAGGGGCTTCAATCAGCCCCAGCATTTT
j_call: TRBJ1-2; v_call: TRBV12-3/TRBV12-4; clone_size: -; d_call: TRBD1; cdr3_aa: CASILGQGADYGYTF; cdr3_nt: TGTGCCAGCATCCTAGGACAGGGGGCCGACTATGGCTACACCTTC